Listed below are T cell receptor beta chains from one sample, sequenced in a study of beta chain features in type 1 diabetes. Produced via immunoSEQ multiplex PCR; TCRdb's table is partial and in-frame only. The sample consists of fewer than 900,000 clones, 15% to 20% of them appearing once. Source material: naive CD4+ T cells from blood. These receptors all stem from a woman under 30 in good health. CDR3s include the opening cysteine and the closing phenylalanine or tryptophan. The D gene is left open where the match is weak. Clone size is given for some rows only: seen once, a few or many times, or a class if the clone is expanded.

v_gene	d_gene	abundance	len	j_gene	CDR3nt	CDR3aa
TRBV28	TRBD1	few	15	TRBJ2-7	TGTGCCAGCAGTCTCTACGGGACAGGGGACAACGAGCAGTACTTC	CASSLYGTGDNEQYF
TRBV2	NA	NA	12	TRBJ1-2	TGTGCCAGCAGCGGGGTTACCTATGGCTACACCTTC	CASSGVTYGYTF
TRBV2	TRBD2	few	17	TRBJ2-3	TGTGCCAGCAGTGATTACCGGGCTAGCGGGAGCACAGATACGCAGTATTTT	CASSDYRASGSTDTQYF
TRBV7-9	NA	few	12	TRBJ2-7	TGTGCCAGCAGCTTAGAAGCGTACGAGCAGTACTTC	CASSLEAYEQYF
TRBV27	NA	NA	12	TRBJ2-2	TGTGCCAGCAGTTTTTTGGCCGGGGAGCTGTTTTTT	CASSFLAGELFF
TRBV11-3	NA	NA	13	TRBJ2-2	TGTGCCAGCAGCTTTACGAGCACCGGGGAGCTGTTTTTT	CASSFTSTGELFF
TRBV5-1	NA	few	16	TRBJ2-5	TGCGCCAGCAGCGGCTTTTCGTCCCGACTTATAGAGACCCAGTACTTC	CASSGFSSRLIETQYF
TRBV7-9	NA	NA	14	TRBJ2-7	TGTGCCAGCAGCTTAGGACCACAGGGAAACGAGCAGTACTTC	CASSLGPQGNEQYF
TRBV6-6	NA	NA	15	TRBJ1-5	TGTGCCAGCCTAAAGGAGGTAGTTGGCAATCAGCCCCAGCATTTT	CASLKEVVGNQPQHF
TRBV27	NA	few	15	TRBJ2-2	TGTGCCAGCAGTTTTAGGCTAGCGATCACCGGGGAGCTGTTTTTT	CASSFRLAITGELFF
TRBV28	NA	few	12	TRBJ2-5	TGTGCCAGCAGACAGCGCCAAGAGACCCAGTACTTC	CASRQRQETQYF
TRBV2	TRBD1	NA	12	TRBJ2-5	TGTGCCAGCGGGGGACAGGGTTTGACCCAGTACTTC	CASGGQGLTQYF
TRBV7-9	NA	few	14	TRBJ2-1	TGTGCCAGCAGTTCCTGGGGCAGGGGAAATGAGCAGTTCTTC	CASSSWGRGNEQFF
TRBV5-4	TRBD1	NA	15	TRBJ2-5	TGCGCCAGCAGCCCGACAGGGGGTCTTGGGGAGACCCAGTACTTC	CASSPTGGLGETQYF
TRBV28	NA	few	15	TRBJ2-3	TGTGCCAGCACCCGAGTGGGCGGAATCACAGATACGCAGTATTTT	CASTRVGGITDTQYF
TRBV2	TRBD2	few	15	TRBJ2-1	TGTGCCAGCAGTGAATTAAGGACTAGATACAATGAGCAGTTCTTC	CASSELRTRYNEQFF
TRBV5-4	NA	NA	13	TRBJ2-5	TGCGCCAGCAGCCAAACTAGCTATGAGACCCAGTACTTC	CASSQTSYETQYF